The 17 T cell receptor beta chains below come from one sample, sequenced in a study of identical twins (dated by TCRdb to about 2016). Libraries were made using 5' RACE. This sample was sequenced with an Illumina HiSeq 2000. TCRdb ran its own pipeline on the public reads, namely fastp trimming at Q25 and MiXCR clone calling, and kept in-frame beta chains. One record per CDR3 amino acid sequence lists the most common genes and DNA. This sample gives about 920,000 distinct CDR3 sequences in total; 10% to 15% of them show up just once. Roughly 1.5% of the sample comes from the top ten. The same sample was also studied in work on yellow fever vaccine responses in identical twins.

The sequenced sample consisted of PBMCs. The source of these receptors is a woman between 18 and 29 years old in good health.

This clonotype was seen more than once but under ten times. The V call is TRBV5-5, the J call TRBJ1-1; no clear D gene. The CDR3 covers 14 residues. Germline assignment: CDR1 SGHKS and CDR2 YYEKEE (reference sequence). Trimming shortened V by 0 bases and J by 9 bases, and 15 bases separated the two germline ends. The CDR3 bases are TGTGCCAGCAGCTTGGGGGATTCGGCCGGTCAAGCTTTCTTT. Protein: CASSLGDSAGQAFF.

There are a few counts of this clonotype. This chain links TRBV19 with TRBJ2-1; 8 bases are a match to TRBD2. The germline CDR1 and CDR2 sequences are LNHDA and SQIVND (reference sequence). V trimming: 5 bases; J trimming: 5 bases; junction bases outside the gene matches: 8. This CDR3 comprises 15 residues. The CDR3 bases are TGTGCCAGTAGTCCTTCGACTAGCGCAAACAATGAGCAGTTCTTC. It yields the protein CASSPSTSANNEQFF.

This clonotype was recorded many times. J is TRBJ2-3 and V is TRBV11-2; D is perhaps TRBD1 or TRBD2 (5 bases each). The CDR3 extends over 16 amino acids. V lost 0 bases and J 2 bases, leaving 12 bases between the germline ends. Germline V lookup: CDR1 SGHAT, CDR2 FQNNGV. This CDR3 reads CASSLEARGPTDTQYF. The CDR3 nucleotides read TGTGCCAGCAGCTTAGAAGCACGGGGACCCACAGATACGCAGTATTTT.

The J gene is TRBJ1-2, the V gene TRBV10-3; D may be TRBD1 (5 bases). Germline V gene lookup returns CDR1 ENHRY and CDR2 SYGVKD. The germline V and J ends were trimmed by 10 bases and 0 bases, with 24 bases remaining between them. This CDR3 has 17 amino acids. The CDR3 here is CATGEGLGRYTNYGYTF. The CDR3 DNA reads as TGTGCCACGGGGGAGGGGCTCGGGAGATATACTAACTATGGCTACACCTTC.

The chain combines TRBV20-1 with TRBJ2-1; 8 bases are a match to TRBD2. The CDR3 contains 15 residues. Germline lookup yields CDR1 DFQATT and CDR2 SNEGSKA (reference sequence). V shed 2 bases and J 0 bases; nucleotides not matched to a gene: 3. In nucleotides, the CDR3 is TGCAGTGCTAGATGGGGGACTAGCTCCTACAATGAGCAGTTCTTC. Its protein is CSARWGTSSYNEQFF.

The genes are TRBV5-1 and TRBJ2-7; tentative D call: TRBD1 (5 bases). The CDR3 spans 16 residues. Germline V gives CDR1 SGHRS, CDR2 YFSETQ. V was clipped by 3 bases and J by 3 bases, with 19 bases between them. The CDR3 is CASSSISETAFYEQYF. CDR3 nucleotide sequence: TGCGCCAGCAGCTCTATTTCAGAGACAGCTTTCTACGAGCAGTACTTC.

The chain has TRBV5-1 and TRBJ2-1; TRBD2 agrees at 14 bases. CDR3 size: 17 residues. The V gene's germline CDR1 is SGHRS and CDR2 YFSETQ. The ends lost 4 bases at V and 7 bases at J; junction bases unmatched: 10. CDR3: CASSPMPGLAGVNEQFF. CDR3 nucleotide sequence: TGCGCCAGCAGCCCGATGCCGGGACTAGCGGGGGTGAATGAGCAGTTCTTC.

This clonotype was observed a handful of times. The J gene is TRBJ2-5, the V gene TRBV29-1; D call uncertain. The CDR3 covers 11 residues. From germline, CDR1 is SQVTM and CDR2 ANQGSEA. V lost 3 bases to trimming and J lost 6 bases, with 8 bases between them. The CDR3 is CSVDESKTQYF. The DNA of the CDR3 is TGCAGCGTTGATGAGTCTAAGACCCAGTACTTC.

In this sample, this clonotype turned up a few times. CDR3 sequence reads: CASSQGGGRAEAFF. The CDR3 DNA sequence: TGTGCCAGCAGCCAAGGCGGGGGGAGGGCTGAAGCTTTCTTT. This chain links TRBV3-1 with TRBJ1-1; a weak D match, TRBD1 (5 bases). The CDR3 is 14 amino acids. Germline values: CDR1 LGHDT, CDR2 YNNKEL (reference sequence). V shed 1 base and J shed 6 bases, with 12 bases lying between them.

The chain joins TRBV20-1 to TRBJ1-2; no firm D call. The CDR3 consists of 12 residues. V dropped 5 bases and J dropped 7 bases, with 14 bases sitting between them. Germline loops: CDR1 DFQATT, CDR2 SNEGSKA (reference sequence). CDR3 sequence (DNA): TGCAGTGCTTCCCCGACCGGAGGTGGCTACACCTTC. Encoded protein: CSASPTGGGYTF.

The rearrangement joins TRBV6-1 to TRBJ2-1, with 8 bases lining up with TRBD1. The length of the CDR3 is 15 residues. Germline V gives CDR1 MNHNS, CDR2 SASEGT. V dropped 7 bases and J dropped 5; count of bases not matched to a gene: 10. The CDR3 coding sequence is TGTGCCAGCACTCGACAGGGGCAAAATAACAATGAGCAGTTCTTC. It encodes CASTRQGQNNNEQFF.

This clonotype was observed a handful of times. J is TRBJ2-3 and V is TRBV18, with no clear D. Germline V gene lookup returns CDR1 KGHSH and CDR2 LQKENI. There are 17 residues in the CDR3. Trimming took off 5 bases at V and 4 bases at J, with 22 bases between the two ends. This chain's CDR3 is CASSSRLSQGRPDTQYF. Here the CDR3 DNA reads TGTGCCAGCTCATCTCGACTTTCCCAAGGACGCCCAGATACGCAGTATTTT.

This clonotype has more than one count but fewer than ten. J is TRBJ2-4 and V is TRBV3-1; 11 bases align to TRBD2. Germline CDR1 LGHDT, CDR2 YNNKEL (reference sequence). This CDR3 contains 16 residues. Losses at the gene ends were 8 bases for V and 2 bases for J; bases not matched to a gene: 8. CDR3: CASALSGGASKNIQYF. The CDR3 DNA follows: TGTGCCAGCGCCCTTAGCGGGGGGGCCTCCAAAAACATTCAGTACTTC.

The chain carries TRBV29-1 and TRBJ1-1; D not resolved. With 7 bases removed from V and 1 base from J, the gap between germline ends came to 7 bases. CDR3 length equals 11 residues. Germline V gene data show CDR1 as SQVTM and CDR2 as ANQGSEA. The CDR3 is CSGSQNTEAFF. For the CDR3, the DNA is TGCAGCGGCTCACAGAACACTGAAGCTTTCTTT.

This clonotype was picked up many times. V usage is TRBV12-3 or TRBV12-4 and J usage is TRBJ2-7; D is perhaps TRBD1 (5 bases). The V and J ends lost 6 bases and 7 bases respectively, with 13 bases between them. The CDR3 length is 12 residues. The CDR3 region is CASSSTPGEQYF. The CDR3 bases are TGTGCCAGCAGCTCAACTCCAGGGGAGCAGTACTTC.

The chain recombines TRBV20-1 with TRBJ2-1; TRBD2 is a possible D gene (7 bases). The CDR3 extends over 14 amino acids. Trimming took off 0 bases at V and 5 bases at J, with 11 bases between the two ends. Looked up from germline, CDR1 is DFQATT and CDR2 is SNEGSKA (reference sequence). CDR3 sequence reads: CSARERGGDNEQFF. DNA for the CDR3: TGCAGTGCTAGAGAAAGGGGGGGGGACAATGAGCAGTTCTTC.

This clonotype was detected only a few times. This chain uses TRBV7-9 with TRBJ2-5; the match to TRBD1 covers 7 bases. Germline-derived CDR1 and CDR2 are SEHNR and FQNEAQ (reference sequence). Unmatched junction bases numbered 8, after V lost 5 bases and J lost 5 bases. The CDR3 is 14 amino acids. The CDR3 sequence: CASSPLGQRETQYF. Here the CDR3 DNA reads TGTGCCAGCAGCCCCTTGGGACAGCGGGAGACCCAGTACTTC.